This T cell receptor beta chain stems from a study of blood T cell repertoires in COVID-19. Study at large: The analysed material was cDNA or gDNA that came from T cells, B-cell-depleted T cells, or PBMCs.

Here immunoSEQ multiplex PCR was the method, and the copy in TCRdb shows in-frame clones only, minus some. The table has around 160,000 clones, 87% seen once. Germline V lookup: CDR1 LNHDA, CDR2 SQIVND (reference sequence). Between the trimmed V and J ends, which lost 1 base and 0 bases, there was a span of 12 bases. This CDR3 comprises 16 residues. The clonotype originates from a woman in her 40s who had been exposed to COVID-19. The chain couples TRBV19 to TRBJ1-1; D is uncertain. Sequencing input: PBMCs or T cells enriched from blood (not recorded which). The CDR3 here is CASSIVLGLLNTEAFF. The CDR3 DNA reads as TGTGCCAGTAGTATAGTTCTAGGACTTCTGAACACTGAAGCTTTCTTT.